Each of the 31 T cell receptor beta chains below was sequenced from the same sample in a study of beta chain features in type 1 diabetes. As every portion of the isolated RNA was reverse transcribed, the sequencing read expressed TCRB transcripts. The data were produced by immunoSEQ multiplex PCR, yet TCRdb's version contains in-frame clones alone and is incomplete. Of 900,000 or so clones listed, 15% to 20% were seen once; the top ten hold 0.023%. Sequencing was carried out using naive CD4+ T cells from blood. Receptors originate from a woman aged 18-30 years in good health.

This clone was detected a few times. The chain couples TRBV9 to TRBJ2-7; no clear D. The CDR3 covers 14 residues. The V end was cut by 0 bases, the J end by 2 bases, with 9 bases between. Germline CDR1 reads SGDLS; CDR2 reads YYNGEE. The CDR3 loop is CASSVANWAYEQYF. The DNA for the CDR3 is TGTGCCAGCAGCGTAGCTAATTGGGCCTACGAGCAGTACTTC.

This clone has a handful of counts. Other nucleotide sequences in the sample specify the same CDR3. V and J are TRBV18 and TRBJ1-5; D not resolved. The CDR3 totals 13 residues. With 3 bases removed from V and 5 bases from J, the gap between germline ends came to 8 bases. Per germline, CDR1 KGHSH and CDR2 LQKENI. CDR3 protein: CASSPRTDQPQHF. The DNA for the CDR3 is TGTGCCAGCTCACCTAGGACGGATCAGCCCCAGCATTTT.

V usage is TRBV20-1 and J usage is TRBJ2-7; D uncertain. CDR3 length: 11 residues. With 6 bases removed from V and 5 bases from J, the gap between germline ends came to 11 bases. Germline V gene lookup returns CDR1 DFQATT and CDR2 SNEGSKA (reference sequence). The CDR3 loop reads CSALLRDEQYF. In DNA form, the CDR3 reads TGCAGTGCCCTCTTAAGGGACGAGCAGTACTTC.

This clone was counted between two and nine times. The chain links TRBV18 to TRBJ2-1, with 8 bases fitting TRBD1. Germline CDR1 reads KGHSH; CDR2 reads LQKENI. The CDR3 spans 19 residues. J was trimmed by 5 bases and V by 3 bases; bases with no gene match: 18. CDR3: CASSPPTGAEIGGNNEQFF. The CDR3 nucleotides read TGTGCCAGCTCACCCCCGACAGGGGCCGAAATCGGCGGGAACAATGAGCAGTTCTTC.

The J gene is TRBJ2-1, the V gene TRBV6-5; TRBD2 aligns across 7 bases. Germline loops: CDR1 MNHEY, CDR2 SVGAGI. J was trimmed by 8 bases and V by 2 bases; bases with no gene match: 12. The CDR3 consists of 16 residues. The CDR3 here is CASSYRRTASGYEQFF. CDR3 DNA sequence: TGTGCCAGCAGTTACCGGAGGACGGCTAGCGGATATGAGCAGTTCTTC.

Only a few counts were recorded for this clone. The junction differs from germline at one of its ends, possibly a read error. This chain connects TRBV6-6 to TRBJ1-4; D is unresolved. The CDR3 is made up of 13 amino acids. CDR1 MNHNY and CDR2 SVGAGI come from the germline V gene (reference sequence). CDR3 loop: CASGYRVGEKLFF. In DNA form, the CDR3 reads TGTGCCAGCGGTTACAGAGTTGGTGAAAAACTGTTTTTT.

The chain couples TRBV25-1 to TRBJ2-2; TRBD1 is a possible D gene (6 bases). This CDR3 is built from 16 residues. Trimming removed 2 bases at V and 2 bases at J, with 12 bases between. CDR1 and CDR2 from the germline V gene are MGHDK and SYGVNS. The CDR3 DNA reads as TGTGCCAGCAGTGAAACCGGGACAAGTAACACCGGGGAGCTGTTTTTT. Its translation: CASSETGTSNTGELFF.

The rearrangement uses TRBV6-5 and TRBJ2-1; D may be TRBD1 or TRBD2 (5 bases each). The CDR3 consists of 15 residues. V was trimmed by 0 bases and J by 10 bases, leaving 16 bases between them. The germline V gene has CDR1 MNHEY and CDR2 SVGAGI. Here the CDR3 reads CASSYSGTDEREQFF. CDR3 DNA sequence: TGTGCCAGCAGTTACTCCGGGACGGATGAGCGGGAGCAGTTCTTC.

The V gene is TRBV21-1, the J gene TRBJ2-3; the table calls TRBD2, which could not be checked here. TRBV21-1 is reported as a pseudogene. This CDR3 is built from 17 residues. CDR3 loop: CASSKPTSGSATDTQYF. DNA for the CDR3: TGTGCCAGCAGCAAGCCCACTAGCGGGAGTGCCACAGATACGCAGTATTTT.

A few counts support this clone. This sequence joins TRBV19 and TRBJ2-5; no clear D. Between the trimmed V and J ends, which lost 3 bases and 5 bases, there was a span of 10 bases. The V gene's germline CDR1 is LNHDA and CDR2 SQIVND (reference sequence). The CDR3 is 13 residues long. The chain's CDR3 is CASSIATAETQYF. CDR3 DNA sequence: TGTGCCAGTAGTATTGCGACTGCGGAGACCCAGTACTTC.

The sample holds a few counts of this clone. The chain uses TRBV28 and TRBJ2-2; D is unclear. Per germline, CDR1 MDHEN and CDR2 SYDVKM. The CDR3 contains 15 residues. The V and J ends lost 3 bases and 0 bases respectively, with 8 bases between them. The CDR3 loop reads CASSLGQSNTGELFF. The CDR3 DNA follows: TGTGCCAGCAGTTTGGGCCAATCGAACACCGGGGAGCTGTTTTTT.

This clone was counted a few times. This sample includes further DNA sequences coding for the same CDR3. V gene TRBV15 combines with J gene TRBJ1-1; D remains unclear. CDR3 size: 15 residues. V dropped 1 base and J dropped 0 bases, with 9 bases sitting between them. CDR1 and CDR2 from the germline V gene are LNHNV and YYDKDF (reference sequence). CDR3 nucleotides: TGTGCCACCAGCAGAGGAGGGAGTTTGAACACTGAAGCTTTCTTT. Protein product: CATSRGGSLNTEAFF. The full variable domain, with the rest looked up from reference TRBV15 and TRBJ1-1, is DAMVIQNPRYQVTQFGKPVTLSCSQTLNHNVMYWYQQKSSQAPKLLFHYYDKDFNNEADTPDNFQSRRPNTSFCFLDIRSPGLGDTAMYLCATSRGGSLNTEAFFGQGTRLTVV.

The rearrangement links TRBV5-6 to TRBJ2-1, with TRBD2 as a possible D gene (5 bases). The CDR3 covers 17 residues. Germline V gene sequence: CDR1 SGHDT, CDR2 YYEEEE. V lost 1 base, J lost 0 bases, and 14 bases lay in between. The CDR3 nucleotides read TGTGCCAGCAGCTTGAGGTCCCTAGCAAACTCCTACAATGAGCAGTTCTTC. Encoded protein: CASSLRSLANSYNEQFF.

This clone has a handful of counts. The V gene is TRBV7-9, the J gene TRBJ1-2; possibly TRBD1 for D (5 bases). Germline V gene data show CDR1 as SEHNR and CDR2 as FQNEAQ (reference sequence). This CDR3 spans 13 amino acids. The germline V and J ends were trimmed by 0 bases and 8 bases, with 10 bases remaining between them. CDR3 loop: CASSLAGTEGYTF. As DNA, the CDR3 is TGTGCCAGCAGCTTAGCCGGGACCGAGGGCTACACCTTC.

The chain carries TRBV15 and TRBJ2-6; D is possibly TRBD1 (6 bases). Germline V gives CDR1 LNHNV, CDR2 YYDKDF (reference sequence). The CDR3 runs 15 residues. V lost 1 base to trimming and J lost 4 bases, with 8 bases between them. The CDR3 reads CATSRAGVGANVLTF. CDR3 coding DNA: TGTGCCACCAGCAGAGCAGGGGTAGGGGCCAACGTCCTGACTTTC.

The table lists this clone with a few counts. This sequence joins TRBV4-3 and TRBJ1-2; D not certain. This CDR3 is 14 amino acids long. Germline lookup yields CDR1 LGHNA and CDR2 YSLEER. V was clipped by 0 bases and J by 2 bases, with 7 bases between them. Here the CDR3 DNA reads TGCGCCAGCAGCCAAGAAAGCCAGAACTATGGCTACACCTTC. This encodes CASSQESQNYGYTF.

Worth noting for this clone: The sample contains more than one DNA sequence encoding this CDR3. The J gene is TRBJ2-7, the V gene TRBV7-2, with D possibly matching TRBD2 (6 bases). The germline gives CDR1 SGHTA, CDR2 FQGNSA. V was trimmed by 4 bases and J by 4 bases, leaving 11 bases between them. The CDR3 runs 13 residues. This CDR3 is CASSSSGGYEQYF. The CDR3 coding sequence is TGTGCCAGCAGCTCCTCTGGGGGGTACGAGCAGTACTTC.

Remarks on this clone: Other nucleotide sequences from this sample produce the same CDR3. V and J are TRBV5-4 and TRBJ2-5; no firm D call. This CDR3 contains 11 residues. The V end lost 2 bases, the J end lost 5 bases, and 4 bases lay between the germline ends. From germline, CDR1 is SGHNT and CDR2 YYREEE (reference sequence). In DNA form, the CDR3 reads TGTGCCAGCAGCTTTGAGGAGACCCAGTACTTC. It yields the protein CASSFEETQYF.

A word on this clone: Other DNA variants within this sample encode the same CDR3. The chain joins TRBV28 to TRBJ1-2, with 7 positions matching TRBD1. The CDR3 is made up of 14 amino acids. Germline assignment: CDR1 MDHEN and CDR2 SYDVKM. The V and J ends lost 5 bases and 2 bases, in that order; junction bases with no gene match: 5. In nucleotides, the CDR3 is TGTGCCAGCAGTACTGGGACAGCCAACTATGGCTACACCTTC. Its protein product is CASSTGTANYGYTF.

This chain joins TRBV18 and TRBJ2-3, with D possibly TRBD1 on 5 matching bases. Germline CDR1 KGHSH, CDR2 LQKENI. The CDR3 has 16 residues. The ends were cut back, 0 bases at V and 5 bases at J, with 15 bases in the middle. The CDR3 here is CASSPPAGSWGDTQYF. CDR3 coding DNA: TGTGCCAGCTCACCACCTGCAGGGTCGTGGGGAGATACGCAGTATTTT.

In its sample, this clone was seen a few times. The chain is built from TRBV27 and TRBJ2-7; no clear D. The CDR3 contains 15 residues. Trimming removed 2 bases at V and 6 bases at J, with 17 bases between. Germline values: CDR1 MNHEY, CDR2 SMNVEV (reference sequence). The CDR3 nucleotides are TGTGCCAGCAGTTTACTCACAACGGCGACGGGCGAGCAGTACTTC. The encoded protein is CASSLLTTATGEQYF.

The V and J genes are TRBV19 and TRBJ2-7; D remains unclear. V lost 11 bases to trimming and J lost 2 bases, with 10 bases between them. This CDR3 contains 11 residues. Per germline, CDR1 LNHDA and CDR2 SQIVND (reference sequence). Here the CDR3 reads CASGEAYEQYF. CDR3 DNA sequence: TGTGCCTCAGGCGAAGCCTACGAGCAGTACTTC.

The rearrangement uses TRBV9 and TRBJ2-5; 8 nucleotides agree with TRBD2. V shed 1 base and J 2 bases; nucleotides not matched to a gene: 1. This CDR3 comprises 14 residues. The germline V gene encodes CDR1 SGDLS and CDR2 YYNGEE. CDR3 loop: CASSVLAGQETQYF. Written as DNA, the CDR3 is TGTGCCAGCAGCGTATTAGCGGGGCAAGAGACCCAGTACTTC.

This clone was seen more than once but under ten times. The gene calls are TRBV29-1 and TRBJ2-7; 11 nucleotides agree with TRBD2. Germline V gives CDR1 SQVTM, CDR2 ANQGSEA. There are 17 residues in the CDR3. CDR3 in amino acids: CTEDGLAGGPSYYEQYF. CDR3 coding DNA: TGCACCGAAGATGGGCTAGCGGGAGGTCCGTCATACTACGAGCAGTACTTC.

With respect to this clone: The sample carries other DNA sequences with the same CDR3. V usage is TRBV28 and J usage is TRBJ1-5; 9 bases map to TRBD1. This CDR3 comprises 14 residues. Germline V gene lookup returns CDR1 MDHEN and CDR2 SYDVKM. Trimming at V came to 4 bases and at J to 5 bases, leaving 3 bases not matched to a gene. The CDR3, as DNA: TGTGCCAGCAGTTCCGGACAGGGGTATCAGCCCCAGCATTTT. This sequence encodes CASSSGQGYQPQHF.

This clone has a single count. The V call is TRBV10-1, the J call TRBJ2-1, with 11 positions matching TRBD2. Germline assignment: CDR1 WNHNN and CDR2 SYGVQD (reference sequence). The CDR3 contains 16 residues. The V gene end was trimmed by 6 bases and the J gene end by 5 bases; junction bases not matched to a gene: 9. The CDR3 reads CASSRTSGPAHNEQFF. In DNA form, the CDR3 reads TGCGCCAGCAGCCGGACTAGCGGGCCAGCCCACAATGAGCAGTTCTTC.

This clone showed up many times. This CDR3 is also generated by other DNA sequences in the sample. This chain joins TRBV9 and TRBJ2-3; the D is unclear. The CDR3 runs 11 residues. V dropped 0 bases and J dropped 6 bases, with 2 bases sitting between them. CDR1 and CDR2 (germline): SGDLS, YYNGEE. DNA for the CDR3: TGTGCCAGCAGCGTAGGGGATACGCAGTATTTT. Protein product: CASSVGDTQYF.

This clone was picked up a small number of times. The V and J genes are TRBV6-5 and TRBJ1-1; 7 bases are shared with TRBD1. This CDR3 comprises 12 residues. Trimming took 5 bases from V and 11 from J; bases not matched to a gene: 8. CDR1 and CDR2 (germline): MNHEY, SVGAGI. In DNA, the CDR3 is TGTGCCAGCAGTCCACCGACAGGGCAGGCTTTCTTT. This gives the protein CASSPPTGQAFF.

CDR3 residues: CASSDGRGEYNNEQFF. The CDR3 coding sequence is TGTGCCAGCAGCGACGGAAGGGGGGAGTATAACAATGAGCAGTTCTTC. V is TRBV11-2 and J is TRBJ2-1; D possibly uses TRBD1 or TRBD2 (6 bases each). The CDR3 sequence is 16 residues long. V lost 5 bases and J lost 5, with 19 bases in between. Looked up from germline, CDR1 is SGHAT and CDR2 is FQNNGV.

Regarding this clone: Other DNA variants within this sample encode the same CDR3. V is TRBV5-6 and J is TRBJ2-5; 11 bases are shared with TRBD2. CDR1 SGHDT and CDR2 YYEEEE come from the germline V gene. The J segment lost 2 bases and the V segment lost 2 bases, leaving 2 bases of the junction unmatched. The CDR3 loop spans 15 amino acids. DNA of the CDR3: TGTGCCAGCAGCTTAAGACTAGCGGGACAAGAGACCCAGTACTTC. Protein sequence: CASSLRLAGQETQYF.

The J gene is TRBJ2-1, the V gene TRBV7-9; 7 positions agree with TRBD2. The germline V gene has CDR1 SEHNR and CDR2 FQNEAQ (reference sequence). The CDR3 runs to 15 residues. V was pared by 5 bases and J by 7 bases, with 11 bases of the junction left unmatched. The CDR3 DNA is TGTGCCAGCAGCCTTACGGCGGGAGCAGGGAATGAGCAGTTCTTC. This encodes CASSLTAGAGNEQFF. Supplemented by reference TRBV7-9 and TRBJ2-1, the full variable domain reads DTGVSQNPRHKITKRGQNVTFRCDPISEHNRLYWYRQTLGQGPEFLTYFQNEAQLEKSRLLSDRFSAERPKGSFSTLEIQRTEQGDSAMYLCASSLTAGAGNEQFFGPGTRLTVL.